This T cell receptor (beta chain) was sequenced during a study of control samples from healthy donors and cancer patients (dated by TCRdb to about 2020). To prepare the library, the immunoSEQ multiplex PCR assay was applied. As stored in TCRdb, this immuneACCESS dataset retains in-frame rearrangements with V and J assigned. A fraction of the clones does not appear; measured against another copy, unresolved V genes explain less than half of the discrepancy, and the remainder lacks a known reason. Here the sample has about 80,000 clones; nearly 90% occur a single time. The ten largest account for around 5.4% of the sample. Deletion took 5 bases off V and 3 bases off J, with a span of 13 bases between the germline ends. The cysteine opens and the phenylalanine closes a CDR3 of 14 amino acids. Of the read, only the CDR3 DNA is kept; its 42 bases are in frame from base 1. The germline V gene specifies MNHEY as CDR1 and SVGAGI as CDR2.

On this clone itself: The target of this receptor is not known. Per-nucleotide qualities are absent, and no much larger clonotype sits a single base away.

The TCR sequence derives from a man aged 45-65 years in good health. Sequenced material: blood. The chain is assembled from TRBV6-5 and TRBJ1-1, with TRBD1 tentatively as D gene (5 bases match). The sequenced DNA is TGTGCCAGCAGTAGGGACCGCTGGGACACTGAAGCTTTCTTT. Its protein reads: CASSRDRWDTEAFF.